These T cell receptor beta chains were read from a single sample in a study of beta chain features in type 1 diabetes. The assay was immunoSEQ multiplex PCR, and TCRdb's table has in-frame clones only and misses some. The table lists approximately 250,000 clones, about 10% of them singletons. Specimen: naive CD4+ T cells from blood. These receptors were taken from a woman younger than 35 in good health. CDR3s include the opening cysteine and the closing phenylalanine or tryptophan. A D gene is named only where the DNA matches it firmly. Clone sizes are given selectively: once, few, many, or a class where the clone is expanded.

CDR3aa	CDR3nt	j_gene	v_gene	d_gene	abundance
CASSFPMRNTEAFF	TGTGCCAGCAGCTTTCCGATGAGGAACACTGAAGCTTTCTTT	TRBJ1-1	TRBV5-4	NA	NA
CASSPARGSGGYTF	TGTGCCAGCTCACCAGCCAGAGGGTCAGGCGGCTACACCTTC	TRBJ1-2	TRBV18	NA	NA
CASSLPKGQGIRAGELFF	TGTGCCAGCAGCTTACCAAAGGGACAGGGGATACGGGCCGGGGAGCTGTTTTTT	TRBJ2-2	TRBV7-9	TRBD1	NA
CASRNLGGFQETQYF	TGTGCCAGCAGGAACCTAGGGGGCTTTCAAGAGACCCAGTACTTC	TRBJ2-5	TRBV27	TRBD1	NA
CASEEGEEQYF	TGTGCCAGCGAGGAAGGCGAGGAGCAGTACTTC	TRBJ2-7	TRBV28	NA	NA
CAITGTSGGAREQFF	TGTGCCATCACCGGGACTAGCGGGGGGGCAAGGGAGCAGTTCTTC	TRBJ2-1	TRBV10-3	TRBD2	NA
CASSVGLAGGPSYNEQFF	TGTGCCAGCAGCGTAGGGCTAGCGGGAGGGCCCTCCTACAATGAGCAGTTCTTC	TRBJ2-1	TRBV9	TRBD2	few
CASSLRPGLGADQPQHF	TGTGCCAGCAGTTTACGACCGGGTCTAGGTGCGGATCAGCCCCAGCATTTT	TRBJ1-5	TRBV28	NA	NA
CARDRGGNQPQHF	TGTGCCAGAGACAGGGGCGGGAATCAGCCCCAGCATTTT	TRBJ1-5	TRBV30	TRBD1	few
CSATGYGYTF	TGCAGTGCCACGGGCTATGGCTACACCTTC	TRBJ1-2	TRBV20-1	NA	NA
CASIAGGNRNTIYF	TGTGCCAGCATCGCAGGGGGCAATCGAAACACCATATATTTT	TRBJ1-3	TRBV5-5	TRBD1	NA
CAWSREGTGKLGARNYF	TGTGCCTGGAGTAGAGAAGGGACAGGGAAATTAGGAGCGAGGAATTACTTC	TRBJ2-7	TRBV30	TRBD1	few
CASSQVGTNILTEAFF	TGCGCCAGCAGCCAAGTCGGGACAAACATCCTCACTGAAGCTTTCTTT	TRBJ1-1	TRBV4-1	NA	few
CASGTDYNQPQHF	TGTGCCTCCGGGACAGACTACAATCAGCCCCAGCATTTT	TRBJ1-5	TRBV5-8	TRBD1	NA
CASRNPRDRVTAFF	TGTGCCAGCAGAAATCCCCGGGACAGGGTGACCGCTTTCTTT	TRBJ1-1	TRBV2	TRBD1	few
CASSHTGGTPYEQYF	TGTGCCAGCAGTCATACAGGGGGTACACCGTACGAGCAGTACTTC	TRBJ2-7	TRBV7-3	TRBD1	few
CASSYSGTGGRSPLHF	TGTGCCAGCAGTTACTCGGGGACGGGGGGACGATCACCCCTCCACTTT	TRBJ1-6	TRBV6-5	NA	NA
CASDNRGVGSPLHF	TGTGCCAGTGACAACAGGGGAGTAGGGTCACCCCTCCACTTT	TRBJ1-6	TRBV19	TRBD1	few
CASSAGWFQPQHF	TGTGCCAGCAGTGCAGGGTGGTTTCAGCCCCAGCATTTT	TRBJ1-5	TRBV2	NA	NA
CASSIGTGGYNEQFF	TGTGCCAGTAGTATCGGCACAGGGGGGTACAATGAGCAGTTCTTC	TRBJ2-1	TRBV19	TRBD1	NA
CASSLAGGAVDNEQFF	TGTGCCAGCAGCCTCGCGGGGGGCGCGGTTGACAATGAGCAGTTCTTC	TRBJ2-1	TRBV7-2	TRBD2	few
CASSPGQASHYGYTF	TGCGCCAGCAGCCCAGGACAGGCGTCGCACTATGGCTACACCTTC	TRBJ1-2	TRBV4-1	TRBD1	few
CASSLAQETQYF	TGCGCCAGCAGCTTGGCCCAGGAGACCCAGTACTTC	TRBJ2-5	TRBV5-1	NA	few
CASSLRQGDSSAEAFF	TGCGCCAGCAGCTTGCGGCAGGGGGACTCGAGCGCTGAAGCTTTCTTT	TRBJ1-1	TRBV5-1	TRBD1	few
CASSQEKRGAYEQYF	TGCGCCAGCAGCCAAGAAAAGCGGGGGGCCTACGAGCAGTACTTC	TRBJ2-7	TRBV4-1	TRBD2	few
CASSVSRANTIYF	TGTGCCAGCAGCGTTTCCCGAGCAAACACCATATATTTT	TRBJ1-3	TRBV9	NA	NA
CASRLEPIGQGGFDEQFF	TGTGCCAGCAGATTGGAACCCATCGGACAGGGAGGTTTTGATGAGCAGTTCTTC	TRBJ2-1	TRBV13	TRBD1	few
CATSPPAGGLNSPLHF	TGTGCCACCAGCCCCCCGGCGGGCGGTCTTAATTCACCCCTCCACTTT	TRBJ1-6	TRBV15	NA	few
CATSRGQGAFTEAFF	TGTGCCACCAGCAGAGGACAGGGGGCTTTCACTGAAGCTTTCTTT	TRBJ1-1	TRBV15	TRBD1	NA
CASSPPFGYNEQFF	TGTGCCAGCAGCCCGCCGTTCGGGTACAATGAGCAGTTCTTC	TRBJ2-1	TRBV11-2	NA	NA
CASNEGHYYGYTF	TGTGCCAGCAACGAGGGACACTACTATGGCTACACCTTC	TRBJ1-2	TRBV2	NA	NA